The next 9 T cell receptor beta chains were all read from a single sample in a study of vaccination and CD4 T cells after COVID-19. As for treatment: roughly 10-day PBMC culture with coronavirus spike peptide pools or control peptides (ViraFEST assay). For these receptors, no antigen is known. The Oncomine TCR Beta short-read assay sequenced DNA from cultured CD4+ T cells. TCRdb reprocessed the PCR reads with MiXCR, giving one entry per CDR3 protein. This table holds about 20,000 distinct CDR3 sequences, around half found once. Sequenced: CD4+ T cells from blood, cultured in vitro. All receptors derive from a human donor who had recovered from COVID-19.

This clonotype was counted a few times. The chain links TRBV10-2 to TRBJ1-2; 7 positions agree with TRBD1. The CDR3 runs to 14 residues. The germline gives CDR1 WSHSY, CDR2 SAAADI. V lost 4 bases to trimming and J lost 0 bases; unmatched junction nucleotides: 2. The CDR3 reads CASSVDRSNYGYTF. CDR3 bases: TGCGCCAGCAGTGTGGACAGGTCTAACTATGGCTACACCTTC.

This clonotype has more than one count but fewer than ten. V gene TRBV20-1 combines with J gene TRBJ1-6; TRBD1 matches 8 bases. The CDR3 consists of 17 residues. Losses at the gene ends were 5 bases for V and 5 bases for J; bases not matched to a gene: 14. Germline V lookup: CDR1 DFQATT, CDR2 SNEGSKA (reference sequence). CDR3 in DNA: TGCAGTGCTTGGGCCATAGCGGGACAGGTGGATAATTCACCCCTCCACTTT. Residues: CSAWAIAGQVDNSPLHF.

V is TRBV4-1 and J is TRBJ2-5; 12 bases line up with TRBD2. Unmatched junction bases numbered 4, after V lost 1 base and J lost 4 bases. The germline V gene has CDR1 MGHRA and CDR2 YSYEKL. This CDR3 spans 16 amino acids. The chain's CDR3 is CASSQGLAGVPETQYF. The DNA of the CDR3 is TGCGCCAGCAGCCAAGGACTAGCGGGAGTCCCAGAGACCCAGTACTTC.

This chain joins TRBV7-9 and TRBJ1-2, with D tentatively TRBD1 (5 bases). CDR1 and CDR2 from the germline V gene are SEHNR and FQNEAQ (reference sequence). This CDR3 has 14 residues. V was shortened by 5 bases and J by 8 bases, with 18 bases between the two germline ends. The CDR3 here is CASSPVSPGQGYTF. The CDR3 region has the DNA TGTGCCAGCAGCCCCGTCAGCCCAGGACAAGGCTACACCTTC.

The chain combines TRBV29-1 with TRBJ2-5, with D possibly called TRBD1 or TRBD2 (5 bases each). The germline V gene encodes CDR1 SQVTM and CDR2 ANQGSEA. V was clipped by 7 bases and J by 4 bases, with 22 bases between them. The CDR3 has 15 amino acids. The CDR3 is CSGGTDPRHRETQYF. CDR3 coding DNA: TGCAGCGGTGGGACCGATCCACGGCACCGAGAGACCCAGTACTTC. The full variable domain, with the rest looked up from reference TRBV29-1 and TRBJ2-5, is SAVISQKPSRDICQRGTSLTIQCQVDSQVTMMFWYRQQPGQSLTLIATANQGSEATYESGFVIDKFPISRPNLTFSTLTVSNMSPEDSSIYLCSGGTDPRHRETQYFGPGTRLLVL.

This clonotype has only a few counts. The chain links TRBV12-3 or TRBV12-4 to TRBJ2-4; tentative D call: TRBD1 (5 bases). V was trimmed by 3 bases and J by 6 bases, leaving 12 bases between them. The CDR3 covers 14 residues. The CDR3 sequence is CASSFGRVGNIQYF. The CDR3 DNA is TGTGCCAGCAGTTTTGGCAGGGTAGGAAACATTCAGTACTTC.

This clonotype showed up just a few times. This chain connects TRBV20-1 to TRBJ1-5; 10 bases map to TRBD1. The ends lost 1 base at V and 5 bases at J; junction bases unmatched: 8. The CDR3 extends over 16 amino acids. CDR1 is DFQATT, CDR2 SNEGSKA, per germline (reference sequence). The CDR3 DNA is TGCAGTGCTAGAGCCCCCGGGACAGGGGTTTATCAGCCCCAGCATTTT. This encodes CSARAPGTGVYQPQHF.

The chain recombines TRBV2 with TRBJ2-2; 8 bases fit TRBD1. The germline V gene has CDR1 SNHLY and CDR2 FYNNEI. This CDR3 has 15 residues. The trim removed 6 bases at V and 1 base at J, leaving 4 bases unmatched. The CDR3 DNA sequence: TGTGCCAGCAGGGGGACAGGATGGAACACCGGGGAGCTGTTTTTT. It is translated as CASRGTGWNTGELFF.

In nucleotides, the CDR3 is TGTGCCATCAGCCAGACACCCCAAGAGGAAAAACTGTTTTTT. Protein product: CAISQTPQEEKLFF. The chain carries TRBV10-3 and TRBJ1-4; no clear D gene. This CDR3 region has 14 residues. Looked up from germline, CDR1 is ENHRY and CDR2 is SYGVKD. V lost 6 bases to trimming and J lost 8 bases, with 16 bases between them.